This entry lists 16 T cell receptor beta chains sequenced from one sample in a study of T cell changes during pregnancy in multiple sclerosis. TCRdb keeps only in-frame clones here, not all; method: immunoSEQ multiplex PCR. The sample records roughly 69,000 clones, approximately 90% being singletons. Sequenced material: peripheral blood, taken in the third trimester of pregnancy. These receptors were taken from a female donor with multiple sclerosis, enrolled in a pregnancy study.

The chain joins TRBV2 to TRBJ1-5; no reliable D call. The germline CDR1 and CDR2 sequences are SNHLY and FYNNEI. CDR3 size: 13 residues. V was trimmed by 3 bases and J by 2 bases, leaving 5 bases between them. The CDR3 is CASSERGNQPQHF. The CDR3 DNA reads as TGTGCCAGCAGTGAGCGGGGCAATCAGCCCCAGCATTTT.

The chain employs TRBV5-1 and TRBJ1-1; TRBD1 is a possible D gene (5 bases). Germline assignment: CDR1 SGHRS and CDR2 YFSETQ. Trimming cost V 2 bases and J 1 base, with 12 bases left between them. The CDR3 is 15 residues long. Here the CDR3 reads CASSFSGNTNTEAFF. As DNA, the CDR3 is TGCGCCAGCAGCTTCTCAGGGAACACGAACACTGAAGCTTTCTTT.

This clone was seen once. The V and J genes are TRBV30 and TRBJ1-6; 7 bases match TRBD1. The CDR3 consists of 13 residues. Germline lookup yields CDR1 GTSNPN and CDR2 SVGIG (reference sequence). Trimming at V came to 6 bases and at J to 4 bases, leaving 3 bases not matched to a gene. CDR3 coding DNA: TGTGCCTGCCAGACAGGGTATAATTCACCCCTCCACTTT. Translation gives CACQTGYNSPLHF.

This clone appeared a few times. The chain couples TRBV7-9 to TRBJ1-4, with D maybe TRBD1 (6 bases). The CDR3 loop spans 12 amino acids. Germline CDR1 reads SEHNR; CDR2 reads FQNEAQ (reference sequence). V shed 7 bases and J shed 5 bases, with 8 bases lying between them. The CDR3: CASNRVNEKLFF. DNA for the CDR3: TGTGCCAGCAACAGGGTCAATGAAAAACTGTTTTTT.

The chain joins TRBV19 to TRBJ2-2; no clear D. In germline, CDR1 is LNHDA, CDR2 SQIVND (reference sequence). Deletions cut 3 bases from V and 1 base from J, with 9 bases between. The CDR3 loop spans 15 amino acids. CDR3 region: CASSIARGNTGELFF. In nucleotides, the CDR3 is TGTGCCAGTAGTATTGCGCGCGGGAACACCGGGGAGCTGTTTTTT. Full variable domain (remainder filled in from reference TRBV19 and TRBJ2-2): DGGITQSPKYLFRKEGQNVTLSCEQNLNHDAMYWYRQDPGQGLRLIYYSQIVNDFQKGDIAEGYSVSREKKESFPLTVTSAQKNPTAFYLCASSIARGNTGELFFGEGSRLTVL.

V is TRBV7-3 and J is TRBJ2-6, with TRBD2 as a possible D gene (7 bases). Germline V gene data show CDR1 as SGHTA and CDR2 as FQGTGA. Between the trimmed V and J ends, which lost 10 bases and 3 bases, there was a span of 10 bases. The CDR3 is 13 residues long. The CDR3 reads CATGGGGANVLTF. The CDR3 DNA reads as TGTGCCACGGGGGGCGGTGGGGCCAACGTCCTGACTTTC.

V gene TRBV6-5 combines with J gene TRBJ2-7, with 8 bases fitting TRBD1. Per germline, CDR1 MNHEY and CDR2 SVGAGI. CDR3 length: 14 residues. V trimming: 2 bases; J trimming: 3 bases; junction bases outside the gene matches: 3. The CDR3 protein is CASSYQGANYEQYF. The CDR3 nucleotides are TGTGCCAGCAGTTACCAGGGGGCGAACTACGAGCAGTACTTC.

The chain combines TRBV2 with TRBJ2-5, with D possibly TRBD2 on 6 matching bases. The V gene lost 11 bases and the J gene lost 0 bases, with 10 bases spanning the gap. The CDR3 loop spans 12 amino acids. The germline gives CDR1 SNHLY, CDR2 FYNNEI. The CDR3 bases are TGTGCCTCGGGGAGGTACCAAGAGACCCAGTACTTC. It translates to CASGRYQETQYF.

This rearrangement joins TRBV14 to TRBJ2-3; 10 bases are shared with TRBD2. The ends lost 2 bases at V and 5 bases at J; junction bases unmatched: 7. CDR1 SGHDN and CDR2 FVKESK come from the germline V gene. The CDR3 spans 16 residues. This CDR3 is CASSQTSGVGVDTQYF. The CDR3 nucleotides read TGTGCCAGCAGCCAAACTAGCGGGGTAGGAGTAGATACGCAGTATTTT. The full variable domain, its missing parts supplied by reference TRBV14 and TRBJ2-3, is EAGVTQFPSHSVIEKGQTVTLRCDPISGHDNLYWYRRVMGKEIKFLLHFVKESKQDESGMPNNRFLAERTGGTYSTLKVQPAELEDSGVYFCASSQTSGVGVDTQYFGPGTRLTVL.

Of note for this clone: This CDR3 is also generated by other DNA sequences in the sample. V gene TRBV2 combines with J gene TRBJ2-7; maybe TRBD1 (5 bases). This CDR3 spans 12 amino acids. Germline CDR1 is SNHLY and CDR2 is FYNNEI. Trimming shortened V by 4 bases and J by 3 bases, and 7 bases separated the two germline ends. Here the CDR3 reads CASSGQGYEQYF. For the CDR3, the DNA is TGTGCCAGCAGTGGCCAGGGCTACGAGCAGTACTTC.

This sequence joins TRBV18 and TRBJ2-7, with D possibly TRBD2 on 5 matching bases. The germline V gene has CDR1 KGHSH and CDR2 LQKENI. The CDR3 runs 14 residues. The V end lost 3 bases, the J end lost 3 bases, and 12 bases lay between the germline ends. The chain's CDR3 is CASSPRNGNYEQYF. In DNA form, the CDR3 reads TGTGCCAGCTCACCGAGGAACGGGAACTACGAGCAGTACTTC.

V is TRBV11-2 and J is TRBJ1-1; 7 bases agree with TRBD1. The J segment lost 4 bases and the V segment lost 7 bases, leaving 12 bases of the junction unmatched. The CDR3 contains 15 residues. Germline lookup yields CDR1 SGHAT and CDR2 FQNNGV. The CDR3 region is CASNYNGAGGTEAFF. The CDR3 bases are TGTGCCAGCAACTACAACGGGGCAGGGGGCACTGAAGCTTTCTTT.

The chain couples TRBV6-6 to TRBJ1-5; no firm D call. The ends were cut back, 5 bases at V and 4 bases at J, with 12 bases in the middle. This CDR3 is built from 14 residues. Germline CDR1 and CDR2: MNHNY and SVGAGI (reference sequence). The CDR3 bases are TGTGCCAGCAGTCCACCCGGGTGGAATCAGCCCCAGCATTTT. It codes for CASSPPGWNQPQHF.

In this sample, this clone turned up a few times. CDR3 DNA sequence: TGCGCCAGCAGCTTGGCTGGTAGCGGGGGGGCTGGGTCCTACGAGCAGTACTTC. Encoded protein: CASSLAGSGGAGSYEQYF. The gene calls are TRBV5-1 and TRBJ2-7; 11 bases agree with TRBD2. The V segment lost 0 bases and the J segment 1 base; nucleotides outside the gene matches: 9. The CDR3 consists of 18 residues. Germline V CDR1 and CDR2: SGHRS, YFSETQ.

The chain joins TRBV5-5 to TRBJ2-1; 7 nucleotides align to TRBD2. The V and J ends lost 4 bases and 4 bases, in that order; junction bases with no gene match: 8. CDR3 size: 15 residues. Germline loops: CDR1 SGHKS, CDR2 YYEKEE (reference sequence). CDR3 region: CASSAGGSSYNEQFF. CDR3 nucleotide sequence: TGTGCCAGCAGCGCCGGGGGGTCTTCTTACAATGAGCAGTTCTTC.

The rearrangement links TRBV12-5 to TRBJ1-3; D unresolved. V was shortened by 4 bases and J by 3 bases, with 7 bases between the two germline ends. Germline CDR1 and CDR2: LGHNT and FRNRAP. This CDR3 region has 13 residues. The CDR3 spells CASGSTNGNTIYF. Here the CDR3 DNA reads TGTGCTAGTGGTTCGACAAATGGAAACACCATATATTTT.